A single sample is the source of the 20 T cell receptor beta chains below, sequenced in a study of Ad26.COV2.S vaccination and SARS-CoV-2 variants. Treatment denoted: around 19 received Ad26.COV2.S at low or high dose, single or two shots; 5 received placebo; per-sample allocation not given. Day 63 after the first injection of vaccine or placebo was the sampling time. Repertoires were generated with immunoSEQ multiplex PCR, while TCRdb's copy carries only in-frame clones and drops some. This table holds around 400,000 clones, 75% to 95% found once. Sample: peripheral blood, taken in a trial of Ad26.COV2.S vaccine versus placebo. The source of these receptors is a person between 18 and 60 years old who received the Ad26.COV2.S COVID-19 vaccine or a placebo.

V is TRBV3-1 (or the pseudogene TRBV3-2) and J is TRBJ1-1; D unclear. Trimming removed 6 bases from V and 8 bases from J, with 19 bases in between. This CDR3 is 14 amino acids long. Germline CDR1 LGHDT, CDR2 YNNKEL (reference sequence). The CDR3 DNA sequence: TGTGCCAGCAGATTGACCCCCGGGAGGGCCGAAGCTTTCTTT. Protein: CASRLTPGRAEAFF.

The J gene is TRBJ2-5, the V gene TRBV6-2 or TRBV6-3, with no clear D. CDR1 MNHEY and CDR2 SVGEGT come from the germline V gene. The CDR3 has 12 amino acids. Trimming stripped 4 bases from V and 3 bases from J, with 6 bases between. This CDR3 is CASSLWEETQYF. The CDR3 DNA follows: TGTGCCAGCAGTTTATGGGAAGAGACCCAGTACTTC.

The V and J genes are TRBV19 and TRBJ2-7; D could derive from TRBD1 or TRBD2 (5 bases each). Germline V gene sequence: CDR1 LNHDA, CDR2 SQIVND (reference sequence). V was pared by 6 bases and J by 3 bases, with 21 bases between. The CDR3 contains 16 residues. The chain's CDR3 is CASSLLGAAAIYEQYF. In DNA form, the CDR3 reads TGTGCCAGTAGCCTACTAGGGGCAGCAGCCATCTACGAGCAGTACTTC.

This clone was counted a single time. V is TRBV27 and J is TRBJ2-5; maybe TRBD2 (7 bases). The CDR3 consists of 15 residues. V was shortened by 1 base and J by 4 bases, with 13 bases between the two germline ends. The germline gives CDR1 MNHEY, CDR2 SMNVEV (reference sequence). The chain's CDR3 is CASSLLGGGGETQYF. In DNA, the CDR3 is TGTGCCAGCAGTTTATTAGGAGGGGGGGGAGAGACCCAGTACTTC.

The chain's CDR3 is CSVEQGQNQPQHF. The CDR3 DNA follows: TGCAGCGTTGAACAGGGGCAAAATCAGCCCCAGCATTTT. This sequence joins TRBV29-1 and TRBJ1-5; a possible D gene is TRBD1 (6 bases). Germline lookup yields CDR1 SQVTM and CDR2 ANQGSEA. V gave up 2 bases and J gave up 4 bases, with 9 bases separating them. This CDR3 is built from 13 residues.

The J gene is TRBJ2-1, the V gene TRBV6-2 or TRBV6-3; a weak D match, TRBD2 (6 bases). V was clipped by 2 bases and J by 8 bases, with 16 bases between them. This CDR3 is built from 15 residues. Germline V gene lookup returns CDR1 MNHEY and CDR2 SVGEGT. This CDR3 reads CASSYGTSWEDEQFF. The CDR3 bases are TGTGCCAGCAGTTACGGTACTAGCTGGGAGGATGAGCAGTTCTTC.

This rearrangement joins TRBV11-2 to TRBJ2-2, with D tentatively TRBD2 (7 bases). Deletions cut 4 bases from V and 6 bases from J, with 12 bases between. The CDR3 has 14 amino acids. CDR1 SGHAT and CDR2 FQNNGV come from the germline V gene. The CDR3 nucleotides read TGTGCCAGCAGCTCGAAAGGGGGGGCCGGGGAGCTGTTTTTT. Translating gives CASSSKGGAGELFF. The full variable domain, rest sourced from reference TRBV11-2 and TRBJ2-2, is EAGVAQSPRYKIIEKRQSVAFWCNPISGHATLYWYQQILGQGPKLLIQFQNNGVVDDSQLPKDRFSAERLKGVDSTLKIQPAKLEDSAVYLCASSSKGGAGELFFGEGSRLTVL.

V gene TRBV4-3 combines with J gene TRBJ2-1; D is unresolved. V lost 4 bases and J lost 0, with 10 bases in between. The CDR3 is 15 amino acids. The germline V gene encodes CDR1 LGHNA and CDR2 YSLEER. This CDR3 reads CASSRSRSSYNEQFF. The CDR3 nucleotides are TGCGCCAGCAGCCGATCCCGGAGCTCCTACAATGAGCAGTTCTTC.

The rearrangement joins TRBV5-4 to TRBJ2-1, with TRBD2 as a possible D gene (6 bases). The germline CDR1 and CDR2 sequences are SGHNT and YYREEE (reference sequence). This CDR3 region has 15 residues. V was shortened by 10 bases and J by 3 bases, with 20 bases between the two germline ends. Written as DNA, the CDR3 is TGTGCCCCTTCTACCGGGCTAGCGAACTACAATGAGCAGTTCTTC. This gives the protein CAPSTGLANYNEQFF. Complete variable domain (other parts from reference TRBV5-4 and TRBJ2-1): ETGVTQSPTHLIKTRGQQVTLRCSSQSGHNTVSWYQQALGQGPQFIFQYYREEENGRGNFPPRFSGLQFPNYSSELNVNALELDDSALYLCAPSTGLANYNEQFFGPGTRLTVL.

The chain combines TRBV10-3 with TRBJ2-5, with 9 bases fitting TRBD1. The CDR3 runs 14 residues. The ends lost 3 bases at V and 4 bases at J; junction bases unmatched: 3. CDR1 and CDR2 from the germline V gene are ENHRY and SYGVKD. The CDR3 is CAISDLGQGETQYF. Here the CDR3 DNA reads TGTGCCATCAGTGATTTGGGACAGGGAGAGACCCAGTACTTC.

The CDR3 spells CASSPRTGGEAFF. The CDR3 nucleotides are TGCGCCAGCAGCCCCCGGACAGGCGGTGAAGCTTTCTTT. This chain uses TRBV5-1 with TRBJ1-1; 7 nucleotides align to TRBD1. The CDR3 consists of 13 residues. The V gene end was trimmed by 4 bases and the J gene end by 7 bases; junction bases not matched to a gene: 7. The germline gives CDR1 SGHRS, CDR2 YFSETQ.

This clone was seen only once. V is TRBV7-6 and J is TRBJ2-1, with 8 bases matching TRBD1. Germline trimming cut 2 bases from V and 8 bases from J; bases unmatched to any gene: 8. Germline V gene sequence: CDR1 SGHVS, CDR2 FNYEAQ. The CDR3 covers 15 residues. CDR3 sequence: CASSLRQGSHDEQFF. CDR3 DNA: TGTGCCAGCAGCTTAAGACAGGGGTCACACGATGAGCAGTTCTTC.

V gene TRBV7-6 combines with J gene TRBJ2-5, with D unresolved. Trimming took off 5 bases at V and 1 base at J, with 8 bases between the two ends. The CDR3 spans 13 residues. Germline V CDR1 and CDR2: SGHVS, FNYEAQ. The DNA of the CDR3 is TGTGCCAGCAGCGGGCGGAGCCAAGAGACCCAGTACTTC. Protein product: CASSGRSQETQYF. Full variable domain (outside the CDR3, taken from reference TRBV7-6 and TRBJ2-5): GAGVSQSPRYKVTKRGQDVALRCDPISGHVSLYWYRQALGQGPEFLTYFNYEAQQDKSGLPNDRFSAERPEGSISTLTIQRTEQRDSAMYRCASSGRSQETQYFGPGTRLLVL.

This clone is a singleton in its sample. The chain combines TRBV30 with TRBJ2-3, with D possibly matching TRBD2 (6 bases). Germline CDR1 reads GTSNPN; CDR2 reads SVGIG (reference sequence). The CDR3 contains 14 residues. V lost 0 bases, J lost 4 bases, and 11 bases lay in between. CDR3 sequence reads: CAWSVNPGADTQYF. The CDR3 nucleotides are TGTGCCTGGAGTGTAAATCCGGGAGCAGATACGCAGTATTTT.

The genes are TRBV5-1 and TRBJ1-1; D remains ambiguous. Germline-derived CDR1 and CDR2 are SGHRS and YFSETQ. This CDR3 is built from 15 residues. The germline V and J ends were trimmed by 0 bases and 0 bases, with 9 bases remaining between them. CDR3: CASSLVTGVNTEAFF. For the CDR3, the DNA is TGCGCCAGCAGCTTGGTTACTGGGGTGAACACTGAAGCTTTCTTT.

The gene calls are TRBV18 and TRBJ2-1, with D hard to call. This CDR3 contains 11 residues. V lost 5 bases, J lost 3 bases, and 2 bases lay in between. The V gene's germline CDR1 is KGHSH and CDR2 LQKENI. This CDR3 reads CASSVYNEQFF. The CDR3 region has the DNA TGTGCCAGCTCAGTCTACAATGAGCAGTTCTTC.

The rearrangement joins TRBV29-1 to TRBJ2-2, with TRBD2 matching 13 bases. CDR3 length: 16 amino acids. Trimming cost V 5 bases and J 5 bases; bases outside gene matches: 8. CDR1 SQVTM and CDR2 ANQGSEA come from the germline V gene. The CDR3 region is CSVSRLAGGRTGELFF. Here the CDR3 DNA reads TGCAGCGTTAGTCGACTAGCGGGAGGAAGGACCGGGGAGCTGTTTTTT.

This chain connects TRBV6-5 to TRBJ2-3; maybe TRBD2 (6 bases). V lost 8 bases and J 4 bases, leaving 13 bases between the germline ends. The CDR3 runs 13 residues. The germline CDR1 and CDR2 sequences are MNHEY and SVGAGI. This CDR3 reads CASGGGGADTQYF. The CDR3 DNA reads TGTGCCAGCGGGGGAGGAGGTGCAGATACGCAGTATTTT.

CDR3 sequence: CAWSPVAEAFF. The CDR3 nucleotides read TGTGCCTGGAGCCCGGTCGCTGAAGCTTTCTTT. The rearrangement joins TRBV30 to TRBJ1-1; D gene ambiguous. The germline V gene encodes CDR1 GTSNPN and CDR2 SVGIG (reference sequence). Trimming left V 3 bases short and J 6 bases short, with 8 bases between. This CDR3 has 11 amino acids.

The genes are TRBV13 and TRBJ1-5; the D gene is possibly TRBD1 (5 bases). CDR1 is PRHDT, CDR2 FYEKMQ, per germline (reference sequence). The CDR3 length is 15 residues. The V gene lost 3 bases and the J gene lost 1 base, with 10 bases spanning the gap. The CDR3 sequence: CASSFYGDSNQPQHF. The DNA of the CDR3 is TGTGCCAGCAGCTTTTACGGGGACAGCAATCAGCCCCAGCATTTT. Supplemented by reference TRBV13 and TRBJ1-5, the full variable domain reads AAGVIQSPRHLIKEKRETATLKCYPIPRHDTVYWYQQGPGQDPQFLISFYEKMQSDKGSIPDRFSAQQFSDYHSELNMSSLELGDSALYFCASSFYGDSNQPQHFGDGTRLSIL.